The 19 T cell receptor beta chains listed next were all sequenced from one sample in a study of tumor-infiltrating lymphocytes in primary liver carcinoma. Reverse transcription of about 0.5 ug total RNA with a constant-region primer produced TCR beta cDNA. Library construction for TCR beta comprised three nested multiplex PCR rounds performed with slightly modified ARM-PCR. Two initial PCR rounds of roughly 10 cycles each paired TRBV1-TRBV30 forward primers with a C-beta reverse primer. TCRdb re-analysed the multiplex PCR reads in MiXCR, keeping a single row per CDR3 protein. The sample consists of about 30,000 distinct CDR3 sequences, around 71% of them appearing once. Investigators took RNA and DNA out together from about 19-30 mg of unsorted bulk tissue. Sequenced: liver tumor tissue from sampling region 3. Subset reported: tumor region T3, left-lateral pole. The receptors shown here come from a woman aged 25 to 45 with primary liver carcinoma and hepatitis B virus infection.

This clonotype was observed a few times. One end of the junction is discordant with germline, which a read error may explain. The V call is TRBV11-2, the J call TRBJ2-1, with unresolved D. Germline lookup yields CDR1 SGHAT and CDR2 FQNNGV. CDR3 length equals 17 residues. For the CDR3, the DNA is TGTACCAGCAGCTATACACCATTGAGGAGCTCCTACAATGAGCAGTTCTTC. Its protein is CTSSYTPLRSSYNEQFF.

The CDR3 sequence: CASSLSVSGELFF. CDR3 coding DNA: TGTGCCAGCAGCTTGAGTGTGAGCGGGGAGCTGTTTTTT. The V call is TRBV28, the J call TRBJ2-2; D is unresolved. The germline gives CDR1 MDHEN, CDR2 SYDVKM. Between the trimmed V and J ends, which lost 6 bases and 7 bases, there was a span of 12 bases. There are 13 residues in the CDR3. Filled out from reference TRBV28 and TRBJ2-2, the complete variable domain reads DVKVTQSSRYLVKRTGEKVFLECVQDMDHENMFWYRQDPGLGLRLIYFSYDVKMKEKGDIPEGYSVSREKKERFSLILESASTNQTSMYLCASSLSVSGELFFGEGSRLTVL.

The chain is built from TRBV28 and TRBJ1-1; D not certain. The CDR3 is 13 amino acids. V lost 8 bases and J 2 bases, leaving 12 bases between the germline ends. Germline V gene lookup returns CDR1 MDHEN and CDR2 SYDVKM. The CDR3 protein is CASGLYLNTEAFF. The CDR3 DNA reads TGTGCCAGCGGGCTTTACCTCAACACTGAAGCTTTCTTT.

This clonotype was counted a single time. The germline gene is not matched at one end of the junction; a read error may be the cause. The gene calls are TRBV4-3 and TRBJ2-7, with 7 positions matching TRBD2. The germline CDR1 and CDR2 sequences are LGHNA and YSLEER. CDR3 length: 18 residues. CDR3 DNA: TGCGCCAGCAGTCAAGCTGTGACGGGGGGTCACATTAACTTCGAGCAGTACTTC. Protein product: CASSQAVTGGHINFEQYF.

Worth noting for this clonotype: Its ends do not fully match the called genes, so a read error is possible. The chain combines TRBV4-3 with TRBJ2-3, with D unclear. There are 18 residues in the CDR3. Germline V gives CDR1 LGHNA, CDR2 YSLEER. The CDR3 loop is CDSSQSVWLGDPDDMQYF. The DNA of the CDR3 is TGCGACAGCAGCCAGTCGGTCTGGCTGGGTGATCCCGATGATATGCAATATTTT.

Comment on this clonotype: Being one base from a much bigger clone, this may be a read error. The J gene is TRBJ2-1, the V gene TRBV9; D is undetermined. This CDR3 is built from 12 residues. Germline V CDR1 and CDR2: SGDLS, YYNGEE. CDR3 sequence reads: CVSSVEEYEQFF. For the CDR3, the DNA is TGTGTCAGCAGCGTAGAGGAGTACGAGCAGTTCTTC.

V usage is TRBV11-2 and J usage is TRBJ2-1; either TRBD1 or TRBD2 may supply D (6 bases each). This CDR3 contains 16 residues. Deletions cut 0 bases from V and 9 bases from J, with 18 bases between. Germline-derived CDR1 and CDR2 are SGHAT and FQNNGV. The CDR3 region has the DNA TGTGCCAGCAGCTTAGAAGGGGGGAGCCTGTGCATTGAGCAGTTCTTC. Its protein product is CASSLEGGSLCIEQFF.

About this clonotype: Given the absence of the conserved phenylalanine or tryptophan at the CDR3 end, a read error is likely. The chain carries TRBV12-3 or TRBV12-4 and TRBJ1-5; D not certain. CDR3 length: 16 residues. The CDR3 sequence is CAYSRLDTGSDQSQHV. In DNA form, the CDR3 reads TGTGCCTACAGCCGATTAGATACGGGGTCCGATCAGTCCCAGCATGTT.

On this clonotype itself: No conserved phenylalanine or tryptophan ends this CDR3, so it is likely a read error. The chain recombines TRBV11-2 with TRBJ1-2; D possibly corresponds to TRBD1 (5 bases). CDR1 is SGHAT, CDR2 FQNNGV, per germline. This CDR3 has 15 residues. CDR3 in DNA: TGTGCCAACAGCTTAGATGTGATGGCAGGGAGAGGCTACACCATC. It is translated as CANSLDVMAGRGYTI.

Regarding this clonotype: Possible read error: a much larger clone is one base away. This chain uses TRBV28 with TRBJ1-2; D is unresolved. In germline, CDR1 is MDHEN, CDR2 SYDVKM. The CDR3 covers 12 residues. CDR3: CASRLAAYGYTF. In DNA form, the CDR3 reads TGTGCCAGCCGTTTGGCAGCATATGGCTACACCTTC.

Concerning this clonotype itself: An end of the junction does not agree with germline; a read error may underlie this. In nucleotides, the CDR3 is TGCGCCAGCAGCCAAGACCCGATAGGGGATAATTCAGCCCTCTACTTT. It encodes CASSQDPIGDNSALYF. This chain links TRBV4-1 with TRBJ1-6; D possibly corresponds to TRBD1 (5 bases). The germline V gene encodes CDR1 MGHRA and CDR2 YSYEKL. This CDR3 contains 16 residues.

The rearrangement uses TRBV9 and TRBJ1-1; D uncertain. Germline V gene lookup returns CDR1 SGDLS and CDR2 YYNGEE. Deletions cut 2 bases from V and 7 bases from J, with 12 bases between. CDR3 length: 13 amino acids. In DNA form, the CDR3 reads TGTGCCAGCAGCGTGAGAGTGGGCGTTGAAGCTTTCTTT. It specifies CASSVRVGVEAFF.

On this clonotype: Being one base from a much bigger clone, this may be a read error. This chain joins TRBV29-1 and TRBJ2-3, with 8 bases lining up with TRBD2. Germline V gene data show CDR1 as SQVTM and CDR2 as ANQGSEA. The CDR3 runs 15 residues. The CDR3 loop is CNSRGLAGVTVTQYF. The CDR3 bases are TGCAACTCACGAGGGCTAGCGGGCGTCACAGTTACGCAGTATTTT.

This clonotype was counted once. The junction departs from the called germline gene at one end, perhaps through a read error. The chain recombines TRBV11-2 with TRBJ2-7; D not resolved. CDR3 length: 15 amino acids. Germline V gene data show CDR1 as SGHAT and CDR2 as FQNNGV. The CDR3 region is CASSLDPGHMSEQYF. The CDR3 nucleotides read TGTGCCAGCAGTTTAGACCCGGGCCATATGTCCGAGCAGTACTTC.

In regard to this clonotype: Because it lacks the conserved phenylalanine or tryptophan at the end, this CDR3 is likely a read error. J is TRBJ2-7 and V is TRBV4-3, with TRBD2 matching 7 bases. The CDR3 runs to 18 residues. CDR1 is LGHNA, CDR2 YSLEER, per germline. Here the CDR3 DNA reads TGCACCAGCAACCAAGCTGTGACGGGGGGTCACATTAGCTACGAGCAGTACTTG. This translates into CTSNQAVTGGHISYEQYL.

In the case of this clonotype: At one boundary the junction diverges from the germline segment, which might be a read error. This CDR3 reads CASSLDKSSTDTQYF. CDR3 nucleotide sequence: TGTGCCAGCAGCTTGGACAAGTCCAGCACTGATACGCAGTATTTT. The rearrangement links TRBV11-2 to TRBJ2-3; weak D call: TRBD1 (5 bases). The CDR3 has 15 residues. Germline-derived CDR1 and CDR2 are SGHAT and FQNNGV.

This clonotype has a handful of counts. The gene calls are TRBV10-2 and TRBJ2-7, with 13 bases lining up with TRBD2. The CDR3 is 15 amino acids. Germline CDR1 and CDR2: WSHSY and SAAADI. Trimming cost V 5 bases and J 7 bases; bases outside gene matches: 8. CDR3 region: CASSRLAGGGGEQYF. The CDR3 coding sequence is TGCGCCAGCAGTCGACTAGCGGGGGGCGGGGGTGAGCAGTACTTC.

This clonotype was recorded only once. Relative to the germline gene, one junction end is altered; a read error may explain this. The gene calls are TRBV6-5 and TRBJ2-7, with D possibly TRBD1 on 5 matching bases. CDR1 is MNHEY, CDR2 SVGAGI, per germline. The CDR3 loop spans 15 amino acids. The CDR3 sequence is CASSYIDSSSYGQYF. CDR3 bases: TGTGCCAGCAGTTACATTGACAGCAGCTCCTACGGGCAGTACTTC.

The chain employs TRBV6-5 and TRBJ2-2, with 9 bases identical to TRBD2. The length of the CDR3 is 17 residues. In germline, CDR1 is MNHEY, CDR2 SVGAGI. With 8 bases clipped from V and 10 bases from J, the junction kept 20 bases outside the gene matches. CDR3 nucleotides: TGTGCCAGCCGGGGCCGGTTAGCGGGAGTGGTTCGTGTGGAGCTGTTTTTT. It codes for CASRGRLAGVVRVELFF.